This TCR beta chain was identified in a study of Graves' ophthalmopathy and Graves' hyperthyroidism. Amplification from RNA transcripts yielded the TCR beta CDR3 regions. HTBI primers were used in a first-round RT-PCR, which preceded a second-round multiplex PCR. From the multiplex PCR reads, TCRdb called clonotypes with MiXCR, one entry per CDR3 protein. Of about 620,000 distinct CDR3 sequences detected, about 20% appear once; the ten largest clones hold approximately 6.9%. This CDR3 has 10 amino acids. V was trimmed by 7 bases and J by 2 bases, leaving 5 bases between them. Germline V CDR1 and CDR2: SQVTM, ANQGSEA. Many counts were recorded for this clonotype.

This sequence was found in a woman aged 18-35 years with stable Graves' hyperthyroidism. Some clones in this sample may be carry-over from other donors' samples. The sequencing sample was made of peripheral blood. The gene calls are TRBV29-1 and TRBJ1-2; TRBD1 is a possible D gene (5 bases). In DNA form, the CDR3 reads TGCAGCGCAGGGAACTATGGCTACACCTTC. Translated: CSAGNYGYTF.